Included here is one T cell receptor beta chain sequence, with context. Its antigen is still unknown. Base qualities are not recorded, but no much larger clone differs from it by a single base. Reading the label with the study, this specimen's treatment or condition is: some 20 received Ad26.COV2.S at low or high dose, single or two shots; a few received placebo; per-sample allocation not given. For vaccine and placebo recipients, the sequenced repertoires came from samples collected on day 63 after the first injection. Cohort 1b enrolled 20 to 30 adults aged 18-55 years at a single site in Boston, USA, between 29 July and 7 August 2020. As a vaccine, Ad26.COV2.S was a replication-incompetent adenovirus type 26 vector that expressed a prefusion-stabilized SARS-CoV-2 spike protein derived from the original Wuhan strain. The sample originates from a study of Ad26.COV2.S vaccination and SARS-CoV-2 variants listed by TCRdb under 2021. Broadly, across the study: Donors in the vaccine arm were drawn from COV1001, a phase I-IIa trial of Ad26.COV2.S in healthy adults that was multicentre, randomized, double-blind and placebo-controlled. The TCR-sequenced set comprised approximately 32 samples: approximately 19 Ad26.COV2.S vaccine recipients, 5 placebo recipients and 8 SARS-CoV-2 convalescent individuals. Ad26.COV2.S was administered intramuscularly at 5 x 10^10 or 1 x 10^11 viral particles, either as a single shot or as two shots given 56 days apart. Trial participants were randomized into five groups of five: low-dose or high-dose Ad26.COV2.S given once or twice, or placebo on both occasions. TCRbeta repertoire sequencing served as the tool for gauging how specific and how broad the SARS-CoV-2-reactive T cell receptors were following Ad26.COV2.S vaccination. Investigators did not know the trial group allocation while performing experiments and assessing outcomes. General study outcomes and caveats: The study was not powered for comparison of responses between vaccine doses or regimens. After vaccination, spike-specific CD8+ and CD4+ T cell responses were reported to show substantial breadth. The authors noted that the TCR breadth and depth analyses may have underestimated total T cell responses. Ad26.COV2.S recipients had higher spike-specific TCR breadth than placebo recipients (P = 0.0014). Comparable non-spike TCR breadth was observed between vaccine and placebo recipients, consistent with only spike being contained in the vaccine.

The immunoSEQ Assay was used to sequence TCRbeta CDR3 regions. After extraction, genomic DNA underwent amplification by bias-controlled multiplex PCR, followed by high-throughput sequencing. The paper's processing steps were these. Collapsing and filtering of sequences were performed to quantify the absolute abundance of each unique TCRbeta CDR3 region. T cell fraction was estimated by normalizing TCRbeta template counts to usable DNA, with usable DNA measured through amplification of reference genes found in all nucleated cells. Repertoire TCRs were annotated as SARS-CoV-2-specific by exact matching of V gene, CDR3 amino acid sequence and J gene to a known reactive TCR set. MIRA supplied the reference SARS-CoV-2 TCR set, which was filtered for enrichment in COVID-19-positive ImmuneCODE repertoires so that public or cross-reactive TCRs were removed. Using the MIRA antigens, annotated TCRs were further analysed by specific ORF or by position within an ORF. Breadth was defined as annotated unique rearrangements over total unique productive rearrangements; depth was the summed frequency of those rearrangements. Two-sided Wilcoxon rank-sum tests were used to compare TCR breadth between groups. The table was pulled from immuneACCESS by TCRdb, which kept in-frame rearrangements only. Such tables lose some clones; where checked, under half of the loss comes from unresolved V genes, and the rest has no known cause. Clone size and the V and J calls come from that table; the DNA yielded D and trimming. Here the sample has 300,000 to 350,000 clones; about 82% occur a single time. 1.5% to 2.5% of the sample is taken by the ten largest.

Germline trimming amounts to 1 base on V and 1 base on J, with 10 as the count of junction bases outside the gene matches. The CDR3 starts with the cysteine, ends with the phenylalanine, and has 17 residues. Only CDR3 DNA is held: 51 bases, read in frame from base 1. The receptor was isolated from a person between 18 and 65 years old who received the Ad26.COV2.S COVID-19 vaccine or a placebo. Recombination linked TRBV5-3 to TRBJ2-7, and TRBD1 aligns with 8 junction nucleotides. TRBV5-3 is reported as an ORF; its role is uncertain. The sequencing used peripheral blood, collected in a trial of Ad26.COV2.S vaccine versus placebo. In nucleotide form, the sequence is TGTGCCAGAAGCTTGATGAGGAAACAGGGGGTTTCCTACGAGCAGTACTTC. The resulting protein is CARSLMRKQGVSYEQYF.